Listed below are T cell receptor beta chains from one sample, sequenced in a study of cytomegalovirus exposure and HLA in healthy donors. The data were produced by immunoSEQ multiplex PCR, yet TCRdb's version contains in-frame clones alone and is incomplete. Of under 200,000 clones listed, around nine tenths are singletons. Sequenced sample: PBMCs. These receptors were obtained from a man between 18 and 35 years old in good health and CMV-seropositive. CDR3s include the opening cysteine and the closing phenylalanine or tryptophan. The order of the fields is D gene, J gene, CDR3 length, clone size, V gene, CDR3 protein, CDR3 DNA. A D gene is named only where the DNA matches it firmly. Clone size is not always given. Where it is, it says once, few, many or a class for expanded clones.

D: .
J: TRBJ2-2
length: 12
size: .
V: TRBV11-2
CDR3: CASSFSVGELFF
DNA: TGTGCCAGCAGCTTTTCCGTAGGGGAGCTGTTTTTT

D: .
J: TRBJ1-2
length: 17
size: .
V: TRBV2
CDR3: CASRPSLEGVLVYGYTF
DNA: TGTGCCAGCAGGCCCTCCCTTGAGGGTGTCCTTGTCTATGGCTACACCTTC

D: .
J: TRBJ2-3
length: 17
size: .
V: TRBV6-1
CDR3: CASSEARRTVGTDTQYF
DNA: TGTGCCAGCAGTGAAGCTCGGAGGACAGTCGGCACAGATACGCAGTATTTT

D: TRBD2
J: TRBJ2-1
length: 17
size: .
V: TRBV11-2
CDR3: CASSWRVGGRGGNEQFF
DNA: TGTGCCAGCAGCTGGCGGGTTGGCGGGAGGGGCGGGAATGAGCAGTTCTTC

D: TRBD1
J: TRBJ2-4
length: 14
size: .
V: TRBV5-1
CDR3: CASSLTGQENIQYF
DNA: TGCGCCAGCAGCCTCACCGGACAGGAAAACATTCAGTACTTC

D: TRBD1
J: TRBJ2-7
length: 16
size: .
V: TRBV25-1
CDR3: CASIRGRGQGVYEQYF
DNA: TGTGCCAGCATCAGGGGAAGAGGGCAGGGGGTCTACGAGCAGTACTTC

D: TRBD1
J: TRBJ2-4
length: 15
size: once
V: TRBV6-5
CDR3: CASSYTRQGATIQYF
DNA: TGTGCCAGCAGTTATACCCGCCAGGGGGCAACCATTCAGTACTTC

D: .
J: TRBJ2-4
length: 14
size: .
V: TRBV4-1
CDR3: CASYSDGGQNIQYF
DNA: TGCGCCAGCTATTCGGACGGAGGCCAAAACATTCAGTACTTC

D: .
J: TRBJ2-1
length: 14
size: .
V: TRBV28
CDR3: CASSSLRDRGEQFF
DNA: TGTGCCAGCAGCTCCCTCAGGGATCGGGGGGAGCAGTTCTTC

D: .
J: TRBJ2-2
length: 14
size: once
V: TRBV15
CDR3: CATSRETETGELFF
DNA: TGTGCCACCAGCAGAGAGACAGAGACCGGGGAGCTGTTTTTT

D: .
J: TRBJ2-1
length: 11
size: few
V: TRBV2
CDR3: CASSEEQEQFF
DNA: TGTGCCAGCAGTGAAGAACAGGAGCAGTTCTTC

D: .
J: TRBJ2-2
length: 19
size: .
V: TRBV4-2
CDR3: CASSQDRDLLRRNTGELFF
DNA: TGTGCCAGCAGCCAAGATCGTGACCTCCTGAGGCGGAACACCGGGGAGCTGTTTTTT

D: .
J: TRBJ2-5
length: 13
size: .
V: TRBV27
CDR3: CASRAGYQETQYF
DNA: TGTGCCAGCAGGGCAGGGTATCAAGAGACCCAGTACTTC

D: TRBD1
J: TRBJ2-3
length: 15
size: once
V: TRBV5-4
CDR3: CASSRDRGSTDTQYF
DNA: TGTGCCAGCAGCCGCGACAGGGGGTCAACAGATACGCAGTATTTT

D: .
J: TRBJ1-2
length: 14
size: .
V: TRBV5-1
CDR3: CASSLSGGGNGYTF
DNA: TGCGCCAGCAGCTTGAGCGGGGGTGGAAATGGCTACACCTTC

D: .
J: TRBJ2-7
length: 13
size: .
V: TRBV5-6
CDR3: CASSLPQGYEQYF
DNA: TGTGCCAGCAGCCTCCCCCAGGGCTACGAGCAGTACTTC

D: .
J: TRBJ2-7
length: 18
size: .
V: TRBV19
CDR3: CASSIVGRPNQYSYEQYF
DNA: TGTGCCAGTAGTATAGTAGGCAGGCCAAACCAATACTCCTACGAGCAGTACTTC

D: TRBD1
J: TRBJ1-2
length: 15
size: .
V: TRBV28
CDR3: CASSFDRGHNYGYTF
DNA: TGTGCCAGCAGTTTTGACAGGGGCCATAACTATGGCTACACCTTC

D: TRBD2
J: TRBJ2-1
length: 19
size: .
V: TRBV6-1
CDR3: CASSGPGLAGPRYYNEQFF
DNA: TGTGCCAGCAGTGGACCGGGACTAGCGGGGCCTCGCTACTACAATGAGCAGTTCTTC

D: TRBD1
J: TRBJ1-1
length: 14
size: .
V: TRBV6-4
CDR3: CASSPLDRDPEAFF
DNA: TGTGCCAGCAGCCCCCTGGACAGGGACCCTGAAGCTTTCTTT

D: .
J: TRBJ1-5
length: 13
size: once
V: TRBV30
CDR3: CAWSVESGQPQHF
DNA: TGTGCCTGGAGTGTCGAGTCTGGTCAGCCCCAGCATTTT

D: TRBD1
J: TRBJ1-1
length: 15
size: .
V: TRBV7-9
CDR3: CASSLTGGGTPEAFF
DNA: TGTGCCAGCAGCTTGACAGGGGGCGGAACTCCTGAAGCTTTCTTT

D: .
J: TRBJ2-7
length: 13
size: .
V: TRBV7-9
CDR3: CASSLEKRGAQYF
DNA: TGTGCCAGCAGCTTAGAGAAACGTGGGGCTCAGTACTTC

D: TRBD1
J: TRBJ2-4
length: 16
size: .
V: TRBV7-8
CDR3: CASSPRDRVGKNIQYF
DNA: TGTGCCAGCAGCCCTCGGGACAGGGTCGGCAAAAACATTCAGTACTTC

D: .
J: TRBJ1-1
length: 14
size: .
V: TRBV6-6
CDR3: CASSPGGTDTEAFF
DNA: TGTGCCAGCAGTCCTGGGGGGACGGACACTGAAGCTTTCTTT

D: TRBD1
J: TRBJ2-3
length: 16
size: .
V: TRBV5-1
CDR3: CASSRTGSLSTDTQYF
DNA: TGCGCCAGCAGCCGGACAGGGTCGCTTAGCACAGATACGCAGTATTTT

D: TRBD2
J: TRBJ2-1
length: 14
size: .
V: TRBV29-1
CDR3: CSVESFQREGEQFF
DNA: TGCAGCGTTGAAAGTTTCCAGCGGGAGGGCGAGCAGTTCTTC

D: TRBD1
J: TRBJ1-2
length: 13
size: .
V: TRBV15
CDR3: CATSTGQGYGYTF
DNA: TGTGCCACCAGCACTGGACAGGGGTATGGCTACACCTTC

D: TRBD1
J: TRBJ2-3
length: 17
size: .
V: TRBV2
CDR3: CASSGSPGQKITDTQYF
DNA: TGTGCCAGCAGTGGTTCTCCGGGACAGAAAATCACAGATACGCAGTATTTT

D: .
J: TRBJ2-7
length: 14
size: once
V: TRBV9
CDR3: CASSVGGTVSEQYF
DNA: TGTGCCAGCAGCGTAGGCGGGACAGTGAGCGAGCAGTACTTC

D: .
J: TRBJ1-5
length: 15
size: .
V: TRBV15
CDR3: CATSSDRFSNQPQHF
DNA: TGTGCCACCAGCAGTGACAGGTTTAGCAATCAGCCCCAGCATTTT

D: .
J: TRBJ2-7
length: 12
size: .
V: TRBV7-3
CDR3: CASSLLRGEQYF
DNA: TGTGCCAGCAGCTTACTCAGGGGCGAGCAGTACTTC

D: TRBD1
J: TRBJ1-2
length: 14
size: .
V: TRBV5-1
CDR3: CASSPGGQSYGYTF
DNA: TGCGCCAGCAGCCCCGGGGGACAGTCCTATGGCTACACCTTC

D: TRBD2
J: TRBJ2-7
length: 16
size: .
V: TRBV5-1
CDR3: CASSSLAGGIRDEQYF
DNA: TGCGCCAGCAGTTCACTAGCGGGAGGGATCAGGGACGAGCAGTACTTC

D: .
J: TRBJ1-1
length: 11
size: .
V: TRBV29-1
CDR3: CSVLGNTEAFF
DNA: TGCAGCGTCCTCGGGAACACTGAAGCTTTCTTT

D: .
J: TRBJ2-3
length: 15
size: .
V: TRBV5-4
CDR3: CASSYRASSTDTQYF
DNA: TGTGCCAGCAGCTACAGGGCTAGCAGCACAGATACGCAGTATTTT

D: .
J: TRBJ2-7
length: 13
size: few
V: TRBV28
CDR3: CASWGDSAYEQYF
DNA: TGTGCCAGCTGGGGGGACAGTGCCTACGAGCAGTACTTC

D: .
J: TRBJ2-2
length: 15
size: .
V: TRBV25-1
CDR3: CASSEQGSHTGELFF
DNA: TGTGCCAGCAGTGAACAGGGGTCCCACACCGGGGAGCTGTTTTTT

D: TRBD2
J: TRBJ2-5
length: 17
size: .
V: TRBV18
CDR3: CASSPPGLAGHQETQYF
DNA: TGTGCCAGCTCACCACCCGGGCTAGCGGGCCACCAAGAGACCCAGTACTTC

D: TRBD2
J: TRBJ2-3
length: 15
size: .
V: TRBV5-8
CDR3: CASSPASGSTDTQYF
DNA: TGTGCCAGCAGCCCAGCTAGCGGGAGCACAGATACGCAGTATTTT

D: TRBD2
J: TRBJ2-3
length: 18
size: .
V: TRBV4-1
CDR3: CASSQPGLAGGPSDTQYF
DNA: TGCGCCAGCAGCCAACCGGGACTAGCGGGAGGGCCGTCAGATACGCAGTATTTT

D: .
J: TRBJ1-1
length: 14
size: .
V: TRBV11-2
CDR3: CASSLLQGQSEAFF
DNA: TGTGCCAGCAGCTTACTACAGGGCCAATCTGAAGCTTTCTTT

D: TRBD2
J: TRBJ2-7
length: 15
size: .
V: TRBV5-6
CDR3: CASSFVGLREDEQYF
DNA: TGTGCCAGCAGCTTCGTTGGACTGCGGGAGGACGAGCAGTACTTC

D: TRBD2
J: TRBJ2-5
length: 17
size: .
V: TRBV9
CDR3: CASSHTSGLAGQETQYF
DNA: TGTGCCAGCAGCCACACCTCCGGGCTAGCGGGACAAGAGACCCAGTACTTC

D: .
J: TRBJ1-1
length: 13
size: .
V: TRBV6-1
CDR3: CASSDPRATEAFF
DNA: TGTGCCAGCAGTGACCCCCGAGCCACTGAAGCTTTCTTT

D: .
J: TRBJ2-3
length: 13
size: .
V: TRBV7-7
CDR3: CASSSGGPDTQYF
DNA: TGTGCTAGCAGCTCCGGAGGCCCAGATACGCAGTATTTT

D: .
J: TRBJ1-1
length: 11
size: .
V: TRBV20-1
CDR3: CSARQASEAFF
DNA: TGCAGTGCTAGACAGGCCTCTGAAGCTTTCTTT

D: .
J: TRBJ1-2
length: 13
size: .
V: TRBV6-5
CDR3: CASTPTGYYGYTF
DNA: TGTGCCAGCACTCCGACAGGATACTATGGCTACACCTTC

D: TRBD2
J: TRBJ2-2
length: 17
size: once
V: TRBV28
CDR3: CASSTIRTSGNTGELFF
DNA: TGTGCCAGCAGTACAATAAGGACTAGCGGAAACACCGGGGAGCTGTTTTTT

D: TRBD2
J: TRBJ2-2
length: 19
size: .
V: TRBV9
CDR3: CASSEKRERREGSTGELFF
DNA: TGTGCCAGCAGCGAGAAGCGGGAGCGTCGTGAGGGGAGCACCGGGGAGCTGTTTTTT

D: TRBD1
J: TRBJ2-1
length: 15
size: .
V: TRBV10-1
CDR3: CASSEGQGVYNEQFF
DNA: TGCGCCAGCAGTGAGGGACAGGGGGTCTACAATGAGCAGTTCTTC

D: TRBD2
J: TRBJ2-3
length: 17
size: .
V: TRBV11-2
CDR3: CASSLGRLAGEPDTQYF
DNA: TGTGCCAGCAGCTTAGGCCGTCTAGCGGGAGAACCAGATACGCAGTATTTT

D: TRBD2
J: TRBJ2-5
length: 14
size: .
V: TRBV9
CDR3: CASSVTSGKETQYF
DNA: TGTGCCAGCAGCGTGACTAGCGGGAAAGAGACCCAGTACTTC

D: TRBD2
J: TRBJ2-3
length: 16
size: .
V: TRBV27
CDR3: CASSFGPGLFTDTQYF
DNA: TGTGCCAGCAGTTTTGGCCCGGGACTATTCACAGATACGCAGTATTTT

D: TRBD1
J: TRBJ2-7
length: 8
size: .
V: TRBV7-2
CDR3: CASSGTDF
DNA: TGTGCCAGCAGCGGGACAGACTTC

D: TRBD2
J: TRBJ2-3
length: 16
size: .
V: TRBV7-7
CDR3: CASSSTSGSTTDTQYF
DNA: TGTGCTAGCAGCTCGACTAGCGGGAGCACGACAGATACGCAGTATTTT

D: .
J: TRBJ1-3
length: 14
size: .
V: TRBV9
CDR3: CASSVGGGGNTIYF
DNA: TGTGCCAGCAGCGTTGGGGGAGGTGGAAACACCATATATTTT

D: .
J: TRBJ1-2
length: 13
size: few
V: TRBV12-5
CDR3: CASGAGGYYGYTF
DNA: TGTGCTAGTGGTGCGGGTGGGTACTATGGCTACACCTTC